A single T cell receptor (beta chain) is shown here with its context. The antigen is undetermined. This sample stems from a study of CXCR3-negative and CXCR3-positive naive CD8 T cells. General study points: The naive subsets expressed comparable surface CD5, and the authors inferred TCR strength from TRB CDR3 properties. More hydrophobic TRB CDR3s were found in CXCR3-positive naive cells than in CXCR3-negative naive cells.

UMI-labeled TRB cDNA libraries were prepared by 5' RACE. No DNA is given; TCRdb re-called the 5' RACE reads and lists each CDR3 protein once. The sample's table shows tens of thousands of distinct CDR3 sequences. This CDR3 has 16 amino acids. Germline values: CDR1 MNHNY, CDR2 SVGAGI (reference sequence). Source material: naive CXCR3- CD8+ T cells from blood. Noted subset: CD45RO-CCR7+CD27+CD95- naive CD8+ T cells lacking CXCR3 (TNR3-). The chain combines TRBV6-6 with TRBJ2-3; the TCRdb call, TRBD2, lacks DNA for checking. This receptor was identified in a human donor in good health. Some clones in this sample may be carry-over from other donors' samples. The CDR3 here is CASSPLLAGAADTQYF.